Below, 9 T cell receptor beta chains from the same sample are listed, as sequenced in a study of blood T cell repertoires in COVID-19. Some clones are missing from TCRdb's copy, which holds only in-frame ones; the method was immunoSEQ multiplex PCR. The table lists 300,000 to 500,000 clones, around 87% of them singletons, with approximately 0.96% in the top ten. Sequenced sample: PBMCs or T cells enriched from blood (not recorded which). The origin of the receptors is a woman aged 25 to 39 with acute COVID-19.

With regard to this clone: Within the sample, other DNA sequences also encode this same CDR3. The CDR3 coding sequence is TGTGCCAGCAGCTTCCTAACAGATACGCAGTATTTT. Its protein is CASSFLTDTQYF. V is TRBV7-9 and J is TRBJ2-3; D is unresolved. The CDR3 runs 12 residues. With 3 bases removed from V and 3 bases from J, the gap between germline ends came to 4 bases. From germline, CDR1 is SEHNR and CDR2 FQNEAQ (reference sequence).

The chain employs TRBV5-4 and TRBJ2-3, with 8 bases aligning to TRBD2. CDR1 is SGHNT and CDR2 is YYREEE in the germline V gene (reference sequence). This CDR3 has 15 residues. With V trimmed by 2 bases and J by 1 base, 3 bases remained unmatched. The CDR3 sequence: CASSFGTRGTDTQYF. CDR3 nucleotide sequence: TGTGCCAGCAGCTTCGGGACTAGAGGCACAGATACGCAGTATTTT.

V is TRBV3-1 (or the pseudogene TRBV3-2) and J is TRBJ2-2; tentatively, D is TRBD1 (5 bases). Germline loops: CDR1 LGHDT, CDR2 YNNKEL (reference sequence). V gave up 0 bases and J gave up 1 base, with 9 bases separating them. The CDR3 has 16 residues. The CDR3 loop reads CASSQDTGRNTGELFF. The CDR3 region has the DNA TGTGCCAGCAGCCAAGATACAGGCCGGAACACCGGGGAGCTGTTTTTT.

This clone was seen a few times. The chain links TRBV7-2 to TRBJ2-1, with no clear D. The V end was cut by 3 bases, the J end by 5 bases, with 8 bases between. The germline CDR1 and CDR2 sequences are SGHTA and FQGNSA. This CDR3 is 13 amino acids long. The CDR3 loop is CASSFARNNEQFF. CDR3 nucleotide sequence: TGTGCCAGCAGCTTTGCCAGGAACAATGAGCAGTTCTTC.

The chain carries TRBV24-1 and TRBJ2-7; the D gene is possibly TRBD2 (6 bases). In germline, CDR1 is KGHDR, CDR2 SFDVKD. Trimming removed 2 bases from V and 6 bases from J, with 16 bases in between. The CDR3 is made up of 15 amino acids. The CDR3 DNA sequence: TGTGCCACCAGTGATTCGGGACTGAGTTATGGCGAGCAGTACTTC. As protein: CATSDSGLSYGEQYF.

For the CDR3, the DNA is TGTGCCAGCAGTGAAGCAACCGGACAGGGTCTGGAAGATACGCAGTATTTT. It specifies CASSEATGQGLEDTQYF. The chain joins TRBV6-1 to TRBJ2-3; TRBD1 agrees at 8 bases. J gave up 5 bases and V 0 bases, and 10 bases lay outside the gene matches. The CDR3 sequence is 17 residues long. Germline loops: CDR1 MNHNS, CDR2 SASEGT.

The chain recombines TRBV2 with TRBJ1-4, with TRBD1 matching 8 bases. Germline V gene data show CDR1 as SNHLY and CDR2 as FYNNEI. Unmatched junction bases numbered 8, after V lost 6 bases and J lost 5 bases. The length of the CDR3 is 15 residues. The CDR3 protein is CASSFQGARNEKLFF. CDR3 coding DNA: TGTGCCAGCAGCTTCCAGGGGGCGCGGAATGAAAAACTGTTTTTT. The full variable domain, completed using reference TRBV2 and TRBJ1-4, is EPEVTQTPSHQVTQMGQEVILRCVPISNHLYFYWYRQILGQKVEFLVSFYNNEISEKSEIFDDQFSVERPDGSNFTLKIRSTKLEDSAMYFCASSFQGARNEKLFFGSGTQLSVL.

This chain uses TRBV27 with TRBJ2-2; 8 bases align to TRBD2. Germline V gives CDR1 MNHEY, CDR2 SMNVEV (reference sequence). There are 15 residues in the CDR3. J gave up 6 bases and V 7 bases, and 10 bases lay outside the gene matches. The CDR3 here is CASTSPGLGAGELFF. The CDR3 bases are TGTGCCAGCACCTCGCCGGGACTAGGGGCCGGGGAGCTGTTTTTT.

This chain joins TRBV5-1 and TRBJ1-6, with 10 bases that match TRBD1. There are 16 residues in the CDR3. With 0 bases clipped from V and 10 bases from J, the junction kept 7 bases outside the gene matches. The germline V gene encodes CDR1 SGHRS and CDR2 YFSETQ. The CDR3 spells CASSLGDRGQKSPLHF. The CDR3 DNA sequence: TGCGCCAGCAGCTTGGGGGACAGGGGACAGAAATCACCCCTCCACTTT.